A selection of T cell receptor beta chains follows, all from one sample in a study of cytomegalovirus exposure and HLA in healthy donors. Here immunoSEQ multiplex PCR was the method, and the copy in TCRdb shows in-frame clones only, minus some. This sample has some 210,000 clones, with about 90% found just once. Sequencing used PBMCs. The receptors were sampled from a man aged 25 to 40 in good health and CMV-seronegative. Each CDR3 is given with its conserved first and last residue. Each record gives: D gene, J gene, V gene, clone size, CDR3 DNA, CDR3 protein. The D gene is left open where the match is weak. Size values are once, few and many counts, or a class for expanded clones, and some rows have none.

TRBD2,TRBJ2-3,TRBV30,-,TGTGCCTGGAGTAGGGGGACTAGCGGGAACACAGATACGCAGTATTTT,CAWSRGTSGNTDTQYF
-,TRBJ1-5,TRBV6-6,-,TGTGCCAGCAGCCATAGAATTCAGCCCCAGCATTTT,CASSHRIQPQHF
-,TRBJ2-1,TRBV28,-,TGTGCCAGCGGGAGGCTGAGAAGGGATGCAATCTTC,CASGRLRRDAIF
TRBD2,TRBJ2-1,TRBV4-1,few,TGCGCCAGCAGCCACCCTAAGACTAGCGAGAACAATGAGCAGTTCTTC,CASSHPKTSENNEQFF
-,TRBJ1-2,TRBV5-4,-,TGTGCCAGCAGCTTGGGTGCAGGGCCCTATGGCTACACCTTC,CASSLGAGPYGYTF
-,TRBJ2-7,TRBV13,-,TGTGCCAGCAGCTATAGGCGGGATAGCCTAAGAAACGAGCAGTACTTC,CASSYRRDSLRNEQYF
-,TRBJ1-5,TRBV13,-,TGTGCCAGCAGCTTAGGCAGACAGGTGGGTCAGCCCCAGCATTTT,CASSLGRQVGQPQHF
-,TRBJ2-1,TRBV5-8,-,TGTGCCAGCAGCTTGCCCTCCAGCAATGAGCAGTTCTTC,CASSLPSSNEQFF
-,TRBJ2-5,TRBV5-6,-,TGTGCCAGCAGCCTTTTAGGTGGGGGCCGTGGTGCTAAAGAGACCCAGTACTTC,CASSLLGGGRGAKETQYF
-,TRBJ2-7,TRBV2,-,TGTGCCAGCAATCTAGCGCCCAGCTCCTACGAGCAGTACTTC,CASNLAPSSYEQYF
-,TRBJ2-2,TRBV29-1,-,TGCAGCGTTAGCGGGCCGAACACCGGGGAGCTGTTTTTT,CSVSGPNTGELFF
-,TRBJ1-1,TRBV19,few,TGTGCCAGTAGTATAGCCGGGACACCCAAAGCTTTCTTT,CASSIAGTPKAFF
TRBD2,TRBJ2-7,TRBV5-1,-,TGCGCCAGCAGCCCGGCGCTAGCGGGAGGCTACGAGCAGTACTTC,CASSPALAGGYEQYF
-,TRBJ2-2,TRBV7-2,-,TGTGCCAGCAGACAAACCGGGGAGCTGTTTTTT,CASRQTGELFF
-,TRBJ2-7,TRBV2,-,TGTGCCAGCAGTGAAGGAAGCGGTAGTCCCTACGAGCAGTACTTC,CASSEGSGSPYEQYF
-,TRBJ1-4,TRBV7-9,-,TGTTCCAGCAGTTCGGGGGAAAAACTGTTTTTT,CSSSSGEKLFF
-,TRBJ2-4,TRBV9,-,TGTGCCAGCGCGGGGAACATTCAGTACTTC,CASAGNIQYF
TRBD2,TRBJ2-7,TRBV27,-,TGTGCCAGCAGTTTACTGCCGGCTAGCGGCTCCTACGAGCAGTACTTC,CASSLLPASGSYEQYF
TRBD1,TRBJ2-5,TRBV2,once,TGTGCCACCCTCCCGGAGACAGGGTACACCCAGTACTTC,CATLPETGYTQYF
TRBD1,TRBJ1-2,TRBV5-1,-,TGCGCCAGCAGCTTGTCAGGGGGCTATGGCTACACCTTC,CASSLSGGYGYTF
-,TRBJ2-2,TRBV5-4,-,TGTGCCAGCAGCCTCTTAGCCGGGGAGCTGTTTTTT,CASSLLAGELFF
-,TRBJ2-7,TRBV18,-,TGTGCCAGCTCCCTCCGTCGGGAGCAGTACTTC,CASSLRREQYF
TRBD1,TRBJ2-7,TRBV7-6,-,TGTGCCAGCAGCTTAGCGGCCGTAGACAGGGGGCAAGTAGTGTACTTC,CASSLAAVDRGQVVYF